Shown below are 32 T cell receptor beta chains from a single sample sequenced in a study of regulatory T cells in long-lasting Graves disease. Time point described: persistent/refractory GD, antithyroid drugs over 5 years with positive TRAb. Making the TCR library involved RNA that had been extracted from PBMCs. Construction of the TCR beta libraries employed iRepertoire HTBI primers in conjunction with Arm-PCR of CDR3 regions. One entry per CDR3 protein, called by TCRdb with MiXCR from the multiplex PCR reads. This table holds a few hundred thousand distinct CDR3 sequences, 23% found once. Sequencing was performed on peripheral blood mononuclear cells (PBMCs), taken when the disease was refractory, from a patient treated with antithyroid drugs. The source is a female donor with Graves disease.

This clonotype was picked up many times. This chain joins TRBV7-2 and TRBJ2-7; possibly TRBD1 or TRBD2 for D (5 bases each). V was cut by 5 bases and J by 3 bases, with 11 bases left in between. Per germline, CDR1 SGHTA and CDR2 FQGNSA. The CDR3 has 13 residues. The CDR3 loop reads CASSRDGLYEQYF. In DNA, the CDR3 is TGTGCCAGCAGCCGGGACGGCCTCTACGAGCAGTACTTC. The full variable domain, in which reference TRBV7-2 and TRBJ2-7 provide the parts outside the CDR3, is GAGVSQSPSNKVTEKGKDVELRCDPISGHTALYWYRQSLGQGLEFLIYFQGNSAPDKSGLPSDRFSAERTGGSVSTLTIQRTQQEDSAVYLCASSRDGLYEQYFGPGTRLTVT.

The rearrangement links TRBV4-3 to TRBJ2-1; D remains unclear. This CDR3 spans 15 amino acids. Trimming removed 3 bases from V and 0 bases from J, with 9 bases in between. CDR1 and CDR2 from the germline V gene are LGHNA and YSLEER. The CDR3 bases are TGCGCCAGCAGCCAGGGGAAAAGCTCCTACAATGAGCAGTTCTTC. This codes for CASSQGKSSYNEQFF.

The chain carries TRBV7-2 and TRBJ2-1, with 9 bases fitting TRBD2. Trimming removed 5 bases from V and 7 bases from J; junction bases left unmatched: 12. CDR1 is SGHTA, CDR2 FQGNSA, per germline. The CDR3 has 16 amino acids. The CDR3 is CASSRMTSGERNEQFF. The CDR3 coding sequence is TGTGCCAGCAGCCGCATGACTAGCGGAGAAAGGAATGAGCAGTTCTTC. The full variable domain, rest sourced from reference TRBV7-2 and TRBJ2-1, is GAGVSQSPSNKVTEKGKDVELRCDPISGHTALYWYRQSLGQGLEFLIYFQGNSAPDKSGLPSDRFSAERTGGSVSTLTIQRTQQEDSAVYLCASSRMTSGERNEQFFGPGTRLTVL.

The chain couples TRBV12-3 or TRBV12-4 to TRBJ2-2; D is uncertain. V lost 10 bases and J 8 bases, leaving 14 bases between the germline ends. The CDR3 is 12 residues long. The CDR3 spells CANRFAPGELFF. The CDR3 DNA reads TGTGCCAATCGGTTTGCCCCGGGGGAGCTGTTTTTT.

This sequence joins TRBV7-2 and TRBJ2-1, with 11 bases aligning to TRBD2. Per the germline V gene, CDR1 is SGHTA and CDR2 is FQGNSA. The CDR3 totals 16 residues. J was trimmed by 8 bases and V by 1 base; bases with no gene match: 7. The CDR3 DNA sequence: TGTGCCAGCAGCTTAGGAGGAGGACTAGCGGGTTATGAGCAGTTCTTC. Protein sequence: CASSLGGGLAGYEQFF.

The table lists this clonotype with many counts. V is TRBV28 and J is TRBJ1-2, with D possibly matching TRBD1 (5 bases). The CDR3 covers 15 residues. Between the trimmed V and J ends, which lost 5 bases and 0 bases, there was a span of 13 bases. The germline V gene encodes CDR1 MDHEN and CDR2 SYDVKM. CDR3 sequence (DNA): TGTGCCAGCAGTCAACCGGGACGGCCTAACTATGGCTACACCTTC. It is translated as CASSQPGRPNYGYTF.

This clonotype was seen ten or more times. The gene calls are TRBV28 and TRBJ1-5, with 8 bases aligning to TRBD1. This CDR3 is built from 17 residues. Germline CDR1 reads MDHEN; CDR2 reads SYDVKM. Germline trimming cut 6 bases from V and 0 bases from J; bases unmatched to any gene: 10. CDR3 region: CASSRQGRGYSNQPQHF. The CDR3 DNA reads TGTGCCAGCAGCCGACAGGGGAGGGGGTATAGCAATCAGCCCCAGCATTTT.

The V gene is TRBV20-1, the J gene TRBJ2-7; TRBD2 aligns across 12 bases. The CDR3 is 17 residues long. Trimming cost V 1 base and J 7 bases; bases outside gene matches: 14. CDR1 and CDR2 from the germline V gene are DFQATT and SNEGSKA (reference sequence). The CDR3 region has the DNA TGCAGTGCTAGAGCCCTCTCAGGACTAGCGGGAAGTCGGGAGCAGTACTTC. It codes for CSARALSGLAGSREQYF.

This chain connects TRBV6-8 to TRBJ2-7, with a weak D call TRBD2 (6 bases). V was cut by 2 bases and J by 7 bases, with 12 bases left in between. The germline gives CDR1 MNHGY, CDR2 SAAAGT. CDR3 size: 13 residues. CDR3 in DNA: TGTGCCAGCAGTTACACCTTGGGGGGTGAGCAGTACTTC. Amino acid sequence: CASSYTLGGEQYF.

V gene TRBV2 combines with J gene TRBJ1-4; D might be TRBD1 (5 bases). Trimming stripped 7 bases from V and 8 bases from J, with 11 bases between. The CDR3 is 12 amino acids. The germline gives CDR1 SNHLY, CDR2 FYNNEI. The CDR3 region is CASTGGAEKLFF. The CDR3 DNA follows: TGTGCCAGCACGGGGGGAGCGGAAAAACTGTTTTTT.

The V and J genes are TRBV20-1 and TRBJ1-1; no reliable D call. Deletions cut 4 bases from V and 5 bases from J, with 8 bases between. The CDR3 is made up of 11 amino acids. The germline V gene encodes CDR1 DFQATT and CDR2 SNEGSKA (reference sequence). CDR3 amino acids: CSATGGTEAFF. CDR3 in DNA: TGCAGTGCTACCGGAGGGACTGAAGCTTTCTTT.

At least ten counts were recorded for this clonotype. The chain joins TRBV28 to TRBJ2-7; the match to TRBD2 covers 8 bases. The ends lost 6 bases at V and 4 bases at J; junction bases unmatched: 5. CDR1 is MDHEN, CDR2 SYDVKM, per germline. This CDR3 contains 13 residues. The CDR3 DNA follows: TGTGCCAGCAGATTCGCTAGCGGGTACGAGCAGTACTTC. Encoded protein: CASRFASGYEQYF.

This clonotype has a handful of counts. J is TRBJ1-1 and V is TRBV29-1; 9 positions match TRBD1. Germline V gene lookup returns CDR1 SQVTM and CDR2 ANQGSEA. CDR3 size: 10 residues. The J segment lost 12 bases and the V segment lost 4 bases, leaving 3 bases of the junction unmatched. CDR3 in DNA: TGCAGCGTTGGGACAGGGGAAACTTTCTTT. Amino acid sequence: CSVGTGETFF.

In this sample, this clonotype turned up a few times. The genes are TRBV2 and TRBJ2-2; TRBD2 matches at 11 bases. The CDR3 is 17 amino acids. V shed 10 bases and J 7 bases; nucleotides not matched to a gene: 17. Germline V CDR1 and CDR2: SNHLY, FYNNEI. The CDR3 DNA reads as TGTGCCACCCGAGGGCTAGCGGGAGGATCGAGGGGCGGGGAGCTGTTTTTT. Encoded protein: CATRGLAGGSRGGELFF.

The CDR3 DNA is TGTGCCTCCCACCTCGGGCGGGAGCAGTTCTTC. The encoded protein is CASHLGREQFF. V is TRBV24-1 and J is TRBJ2-5; D ambiguous. The last part of the DNA fits TRBJ2-1 better; the J call may be wrong. The CDR3 sequence is 11 residues long. The V gene's germline CDR1 is KGHDR and CDR2 SFDVKD.

Note on this clonotype: A much larger clone differs by one base, so this may be a read error. CDR3 DNA sequence: TGTGCCACTACGGTTCGGGGCGGGGTTGAAGGGACCCAGTACTTC. As protein: CATTVRGGVEGTQYF. This rearrangement joins TRBV2 to TRBJ2-5; D is perhaps TRBD2 (6 bases). With 10 bases removed from V and 7 bases from J, the gap between germline ends came to 25 bases. The CDR3 runs 15 residues. CDR1 is SNHLY and CDR2 is FYNNEI in the germline V gene.

The table lists this clonotype with a few counts. V gene TRBV7-2 combines with J gene TRBJ1-1; a weak D match, TRBD1 (6 bases). Germline CDR1 reads SGHTA; CDR2 reads FQGNSA. V lost 5 bases and J lost 4, with 14 bases in between. The CDR3 consists of 14 residues. This chain's CDR3 is CASSNRAGGTEAFF. In nucleotides, the CDR3 is TGTGCCAGCAGCAACAGGGCGGGCGGCACTGAAGCTTTCTTT.

This clonotype was detected a few times. The chain is built from TRBV7-8 and TRBJ1-1, with D perhaps matching TRBD1 (6 bases). This CDR3 comprises 15 residues. The germline V gene encodes CDR1 SGHVS and CDR2 FQNEAQ. V lost 5 bases to trimming and J lost 1 base, with 14 bases between them. CDR3 sequence: CASSHTGTRNTEAFF. DNA of the CDR3: TGTGCCAGCAGCCATACAGGGACCAGGAACACTGAAGCTTTCTTT. Supplemented by reference TRBV7-8 and TRBJ1-1, the full variable domain reads GAGVSQSPRYKVAKRGQDVALRCDPISGHVSLFWYQQALGQGPEFLTYFQNEAQLDKSGLPSDRFFAERPEGSVSTLKIQRTQQEDSAVYLCASSHTGTRNTEAFFGQGTRLTVV.

The gene calls are TRBV19 and TRBJ1-6; tentatively, D is TRBD1 (6 bases). CDR3 length: 15 amino acids. Germline lookup yields CDR1 LNHDA and CDR2 SQIVND (reference sequence). V was clipped by 5 bases and J by 14 bases, with 22 bases between them. CDR3 sequence (DNA): TGTGCCAGTAGTGGACGGACAGCCCTTGGATCAGCCCTCCACTTT. This codes for CASSGRTALGSALHF.

This rearrangement joins TRBV7-2 to TRBJ2-2; 10 bases are a match to TRBD2. The CDR3 is 17 residues long. V dropped 1 base and J dropped 5; count of bases not matched to a gene: 7. Per the germline V gene, CDR1 is SGHTA and CDR2 is FQGNSA. CDR3 protein: CASSLGGALAGTGELFF. DNA for the CDR3: TGTGCCAGCAGCTTAGGAGGTGCACTAGCGGGAACCGGGGAGCTGTTTTTT.

There are many counts of this clonotype. J is TRBJ2-7 and V is TRBV28, with TRBD2 matching 7 bases. Germline V gene data show CDR1 as MDHEN and CDR2 as SYDVKM. The ends lost 6 bases at V and 5 bases at J; junction bases unmatched: 4. The CDR3 contains 12 residues. The CDR3 reads CASRGLGHEQYF. CDR3 bases: TGTGCCAGCAGAGGACTAGGCCACGAGCAGTACTTC.

The rearrangement links TRBV6-2 or TRBV6-3 to TRBJ2-7; D gene unclear. The V gene lost 0 bases and the J gene lost 4 bases, with 13 bases spanning the gap. Germline assignment: CDR1 MNHEY and CDR2 SVGEGT. The CDR3 sequence is 15 residues long. The CDR3 is CASSYSRLLPYEQYF. CDR3 sequence (DNA): TGTGCCAGCAGTTACTCGCGACTCCTGCCATACGAGCAGTACTTC.

The CDR3 DNA is TGTGCCAGCAGCTTCCGGACAGGGAGCTACAATGAGCAGTTCTTC. Translating it yields CASSFRTGSYNEQFF. The gene calls are TRBV7-9 and TRBJ2-1; the match to TRBD1 covers 8 bases. There are 15 residues in the CDR3. Per the germline V gene, CDR1 is SEHNR and CDR2 is FQNEAQ (reference sequence). With V trimmed by 3 bases and J by 3 bases, 4 bases remained unmatched.

This clonotype was recorded at least ten times. The chain joins TRBV7-2 to TRBJ1-2, with 7 bases that match TRBD1. The CDR3 is made up of 15 amino acids. With 1 base clipped from V and 2 bases from J, the junction kept 4 bases outside the gene matches. Germline lookup yields CDR1 SGHTA and CDR2 FQGNSA. The CDR3 nucleotides are TGTGCCAGCAGCTTAGTCACGGGACAGAACTATGGCTACACCTTC. This codes for CASSLVTGQNYGYTF.

In its sample, this clonotype was seen many times. This sequence joins TRBV6-1 and TRBJ1-2; a weak D match, TRBD1 (5 bases). The CDR3 sequence is 14 residues long. In germline, CDR1 is MNHNS, CDR2 SASEGT. V was cut by 7 bases and J by 7 bases, with 19 bases left in between. CDR3 sequence (DNA): TGTGCCAGCACGTGGACACAGACCTTGGGTGGCTACACCTTC. Protein: CASTWTQTLGGYTF.

The genes are TRBV29-1 and TRBJ2-2; D remains ambiguous. The CDR3 length is 14 residues. Germline CDR1 reads SQVTM; CDR2 reads ANQGSEA. The V and J ends lost 5 bases and 0 bases respectively, with 10 bases between them. The CDR3 spells CSVFGVTNTGELFF. CDR3 bases: TGCAGCGTTTTTGGGGTAACGAACACCGGGGAGCTGTTTTTT.

This clonotype was seen only a few times. This sequence joins TRBV19 and TRBJ1-5; the match to TRBD1 covers 9 bases. The CDR3 is 18 residues long. J gave up 5 bases and V 9 bases, and 20 bases lay outside the gene matches. Germline V gene lookup returns CDR1 LNHDA and CDR2 SQIVND (reference sequence). In nucleotides, the CDR3 is TGTGCCAGCCGGGTGCAGGGACAGGGTGTCGGGCCCTATCAGCCCCAGCATTTT. Its protein is CASRVQGQGVGPYQPQHF.

The rearrangement links TRBV30 to TRBJ2-7, with 8 nucleotides matching TRBD2. The germline V gene has CDR1 GTSNPN and CDR2 SVGIG (reference sequence). Unmatched junction bases numbered 9, after V lost 5 bases and J lost 6 bases. CDR3 length equals 13 residues. The CDR3 coding sequence is TGTGCCTGGTCGGGACTAGTAACGGGCGAGCAGTACTTC. Encoded protein: CAWSGLVTGEQYF.

The gene calls are TRBV2 and TRBJ2-5; 9 bases are shared with TRBD1. Germline values: CDR1 SNHLY, CDR2 FYNNEI. The V and J ends lost 6 bases and 7 bases, in that order; junction bases with no gene match: 9. CDR3 length equals 14 residues. The CDR3 loop is CASSSGTGLRTQYF. CDR3 DNA: TGTGCCAGCAGCTCCGGGACAGGGCTTCGGACCCAGTACTTC.

This chain links TRBV12-3 or TRBV12-4 with TRBJ2-2; TRBD2 might be the D (6 bases). The CDR3 covers 15 residues. V was shortened by 7 bases and J by 0 bases, with 12 bases between the two germline ends. The CDR3 DNA reads TGTGCCAGCAACAAGGACTACCCGAACACCGGGGAGCTGTTTTTT. Residues: CASNKDYPNTGELFF.

The chain couples TRBV18 to TRBJ2-1, with 9 bases matching TRBD1. This CDR3 is built from 17 residues. Germline V gene data show CDR1 as KGHSH and CDR2 as LQKENI. V gave up 1 base and J gave up 1 base; unmatched junction bases: 5. DNA of the CDR3: TGTGCCAGCTCACCACTCGCGGGACAGGGATCCTACAATGAGCAGTTCTTC. Translating gives CASSPLAGQGSYNEQFF.

This clonotype was detected a few times. The V and J genes are TRBV2 and TRBJ1-3, with no clear D. The V and J ends lost 8 bases and 2 bases respectively, with 13 bases between them. CDR3 length: 14 residues. Per the germline V gene, CDR1 is SNHLY and CDR2 is FYNNEI. For the CDR3, the DNA is TGTGCCAGCCTGTTGGACTGGACTGGAAACACCATATATTTT. This sequence encodes CASLLDWTGNTIYF.